The next 8 T cell receptor beta chains were all read from a single sample in a study of CD8 T cells in Susac syndrome. The RNA input was roughly 0.45 to 1 ug, and it was reverse transcribed with random hexamers. TCRdb re-analysed the immunoSEQ multiplex PCR reads in MiXCR, keeping a single row per CDR3 protein. This sample has more than 110,000 distinct CDR3 sequences, with approximately 95% found just once. Material: CD4+ T cells from PBMCs. The receptors come from a human donor with Susac syndrome.

J is TRBJ2-1 and V is TRBV12-3 or TRBV12-4; maybe TRBD2 (5 bases). This CDR3 has 15 residues. The V gene lost 6 bases and the J gene lost 8 bases, with 20 bases spanning the gap. CDR3 DNA: TGTGCCAGCAGGGCCCGGGGTTTTGCCTCCCATGAGCAGTTCTTC. It specifies CASRARGFASHEQFF.

This chain links TRBV7-2 with TRBJ1-2; no clear D gene. Trimming took off 0 bases at V and 2 bases at J, with 7 bases between the two ends. Looked up from germline, CDR1 is SGHTA and CDR2 is FQGNSA. This CDR3 contains 14 residues. The CDR3 reads CASSLAAGNYGYTF. For the CDR3, the DNA is TGTGCCAGCAGCTTAGCGGCTGGGAACTATGGCTACACCTTC.

The chain couples TRBV9 to TRBJ1-2; D remains unclear. CDR1 is SGDLS and CDR2 is YYNGEE in the germline V gene. CDR3 size: 11 residues. V was shortened by 5 bases and J by 8 bases, with 10 bases between the two germline ends. The CDR3 bases are TGTGCCAGCAGTGAAAACGGAGGCTACACCTTC. Translation gives CASSENGGYTF.

V is TRBV29-1 and J is TRBJ2-7; D remains unclear. The CDR3 runs 11 residues. Germline-derived CDR1 and CDR2 are SQVTM and ANQGSEA. V shed 4 bases and J shed 1 base, with 5 bases lying between them. CDR3 region: CSVVTSYEQYF. CDR3 nucleotides: TGCAGCGTTGTGACGTCCTACGAGCAGTACTTC.

The chain links TRBV5-1 to TRBJ2-3; D gene uncertain. Germline CDR1 SGHRS, CDR2 YFSETQ. The CDR3 has 15 amino acids. The V and J ends lost 6 bases and 2 bases respectively, with 16 bases between them. CDR3: CASTDGSGYTDTQYF. Written as DNA, the CDR3 is TGCGCCAGCACCGATGGGTCGGGCTACACAGATACGCAGTATTTT.

The chain recombines TRBV30 with TRBJ1-1; D is perhaps TRBD1 (6 bases). In germline, CDR1 is GTSNPN, CDR2 SVGIG (reference sequence). There are 13 residues in the CDR3. V lost 4 bases, J lost 1 base, and 10 bases lay in between. The CDR3, as DNA: TGTGCCTGGAAACGACAGGAGAACACTGAAGCTTTCTTT. Translation: CAWKRQENTEAFF. Complete variable domain (other parts from reference TRBV30 and TRBJ1-1): SQTIHQWPATLVQPVGSPLSLECTVEGTSNPNLYWYRQAAGRGLQLLFYSVGIGQISSEVPQNLSASRPQDRQFILSSKKLLLSDSGFYLCAWKRQENTEAFFGQGTRLTVV.

V is TRBV5-6 and J is TRBJ1-4, with 7 bases matching TRBD1. CDR3 length equals 15 residues. Trimming cost V 4 bases and J 6 bases; bases outside gene matches: 9. From germline, CDR1 is SGHDT and CDR2 YYEEEE. This CDR3 is CASSTDRRAYEKLFF. CDR3 nucleotides: TGTGCCAGCAGCACGGACAGGAGGGCCTATGAAAAACTGTTTTTT. The variable domain in full, completed from reference TRBV5-6 and TRBJ1-4, reads DAGVTQSPTHLIKTRGQQVTLRCSPKSGHDTVSWYQQALGQGPQFIFQYYEEEERQRGNFPDRFSGHQFPNYSSELNVNALLLGDSALYLCASSTDRRAYEKLFFGSGTQLSVL.

This clonotype was counted once. This rearrangement joins TRBV11-1 to TRBJ1-2, with a weak D call TRBD1 (5 bases). The CDR3 is 19 amino acids. Trimming left V 10 bases short and J 4 bases short, with 34 bases between. Germline values: CDR1 SGHAT, CDR2 FQDESV (reference sequence). The CDR3 loop reads CATLRGRFGGPRLGYGYTF. In nucleotides, the CDR3 is TGTGCCACCCTAAGGGGCCGGTTTGGTGGGCCTCGCTTAGGCTATGGCTACACCTTC.